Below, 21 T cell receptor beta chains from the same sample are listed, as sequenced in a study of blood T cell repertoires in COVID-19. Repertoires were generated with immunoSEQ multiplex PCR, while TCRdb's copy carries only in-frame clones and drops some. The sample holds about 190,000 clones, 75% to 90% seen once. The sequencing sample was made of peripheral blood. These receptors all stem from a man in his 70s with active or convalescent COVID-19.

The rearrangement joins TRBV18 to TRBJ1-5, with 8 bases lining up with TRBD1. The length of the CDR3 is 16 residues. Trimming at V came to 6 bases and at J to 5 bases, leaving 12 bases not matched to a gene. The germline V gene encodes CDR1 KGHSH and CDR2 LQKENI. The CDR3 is CASSLNPGGKDQPQHF. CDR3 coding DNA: TGTGCCAGCTCCTTGAACCCAGGGGGCAAGGATCAGCCCCAGCATTTT. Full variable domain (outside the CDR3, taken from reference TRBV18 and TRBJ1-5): NAGVMQNPRHLVRRRGQEARLRCSPMKGHSHVYWYRQLPEEGLKFMVYLQKENIIDESGMPKERFSAEFPKEGPSILRIQQVVRGDSAAYFCASSLNPGGKDQPQHFGDGTRLSIL.

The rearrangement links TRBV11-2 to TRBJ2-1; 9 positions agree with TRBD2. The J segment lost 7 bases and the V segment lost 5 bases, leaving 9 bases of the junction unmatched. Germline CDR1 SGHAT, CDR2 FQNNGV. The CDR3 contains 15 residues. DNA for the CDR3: TGTGCCAGCAGCGGGGGGACTAGCAGCGTGAATGAGCAGTTCTTC. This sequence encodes CASSGGTSSVNEQFF.

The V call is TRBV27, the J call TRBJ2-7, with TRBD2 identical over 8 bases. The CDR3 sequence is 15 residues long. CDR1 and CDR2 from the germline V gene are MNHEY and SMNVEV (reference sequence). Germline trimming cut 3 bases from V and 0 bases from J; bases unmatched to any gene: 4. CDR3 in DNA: TGTGCCAGCAGTTTGGTAGCGGGGAACTCCTACGAGCAGTACTTC. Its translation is CASSLVAGNSYEQYF.

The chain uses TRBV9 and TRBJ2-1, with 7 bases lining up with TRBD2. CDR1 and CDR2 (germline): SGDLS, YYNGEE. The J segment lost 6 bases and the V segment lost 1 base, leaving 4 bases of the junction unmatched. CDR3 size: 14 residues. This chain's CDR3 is CASSVRTSVNEQFF. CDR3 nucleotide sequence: TGTGCCAGCAGCGTACGGACTAGTGTCAATGAGCAGTTCTTC.

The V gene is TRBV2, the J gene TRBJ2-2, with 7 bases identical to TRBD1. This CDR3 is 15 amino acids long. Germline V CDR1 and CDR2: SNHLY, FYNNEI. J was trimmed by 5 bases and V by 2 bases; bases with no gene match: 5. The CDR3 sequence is CASSESTGFTGELFF. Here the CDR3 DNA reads TGTGCCAGCAGTGAATCGACAGGGTTTACCGGGGAGCTGTTTTTT.

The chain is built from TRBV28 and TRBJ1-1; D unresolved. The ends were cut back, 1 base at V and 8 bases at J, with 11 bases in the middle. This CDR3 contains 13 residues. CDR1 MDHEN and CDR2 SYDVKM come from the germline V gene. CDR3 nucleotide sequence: TGTGCCAGCAGTTTATCCATGGAGGGCGAAGCTTTCTTT. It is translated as CASSLSMEGEAFF.

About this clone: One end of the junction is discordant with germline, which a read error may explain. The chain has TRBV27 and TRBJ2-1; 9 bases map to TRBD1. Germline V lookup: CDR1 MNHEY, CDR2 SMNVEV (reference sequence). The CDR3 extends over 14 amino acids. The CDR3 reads CTSSPGTGNNEQFF. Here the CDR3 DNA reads TGTACCAGCAGTCCCGGGACAGGGAACAATGAGCAGTTCTTC.

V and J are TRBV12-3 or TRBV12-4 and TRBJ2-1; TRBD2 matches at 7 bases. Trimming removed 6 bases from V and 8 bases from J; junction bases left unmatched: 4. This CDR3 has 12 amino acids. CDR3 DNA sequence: TGTGCCAGCAGGGGAGGGGACTATGAGCAGTTCTTC. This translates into CASRGGDYEQFF.

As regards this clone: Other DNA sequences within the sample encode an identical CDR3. The CDR3 region is CASSSGGYEQYF. DNA of the CDR3: TGCGCCAGCAGCTCCGGAGGTTACGAGCAGTACTTC. The genes are TRBV5-1 and TRBJ2-7, with D tentatively TRBD2 (5 bases). Germline CDR1 reads SGHRS; CDR2 reads YFSETQ. V lost 3 bases to trimming and J lost 4 bases, with 8 bases between them. The CDR3 totals 12 residues.

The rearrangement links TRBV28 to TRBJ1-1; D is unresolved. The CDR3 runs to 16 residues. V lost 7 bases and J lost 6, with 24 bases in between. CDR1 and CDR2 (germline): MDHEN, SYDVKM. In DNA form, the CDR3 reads TGTGCCAGCAAACCGGTTGGTTCATTCTCGTACGCTGAAGCTTTCTTT. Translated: CASKPVGSFSYAEAFF.

The CDR3 DNA sequence: TGTGCCAGCAGCCCACACGGGACAGGGGTCACAGATACGCAGTATTTT. Its protein product is CASSPHGTGVTDTQYF. The chain employs TRBV6-2 or TRBV6-3 and TRBJ2-3; 10 nucleotides match TRBD1. There are 16 residues in the CDR3. Trimming at V came to 6 bases and at J to 2 bases, leaving 8 bases not matched to a gene. CDR1 is MNHEY and CDR2 is SVGEGT in the germline V gene.

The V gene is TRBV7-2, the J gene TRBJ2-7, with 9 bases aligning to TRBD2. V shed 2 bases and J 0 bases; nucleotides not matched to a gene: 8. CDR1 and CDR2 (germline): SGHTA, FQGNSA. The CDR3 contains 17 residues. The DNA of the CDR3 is TGTGCCAGCAGCTTATCGGGGACTAGCAGATTCTCCTACGAGCAGTACTTC. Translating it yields CASSLSGTSRFSYEQYF.

CDR3 DNA: TGCGCCAGCAGCCAATCAGGGGGAGGCCAGCCCCAGCATTTT. Protein sequence: CASSQSGGGQPQHF. The chain is built from TRBV4-1 and TRBJ1-5; 7 bases line up with TRBD1. The CDR3 sequence is 14 residues long. CDR1 MGHRA and CDR2 YSYEKL come from the germline V gene. The junction had 5 bases not matched to a gene; V was cut back by 2 bases and J by 7 bases.

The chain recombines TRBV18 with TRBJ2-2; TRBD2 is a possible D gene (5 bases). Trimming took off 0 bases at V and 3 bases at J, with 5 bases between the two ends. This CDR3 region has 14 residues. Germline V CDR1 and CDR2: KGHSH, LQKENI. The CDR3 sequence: CASSPPRDTGELFF. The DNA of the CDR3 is TGTGCCAGCTCACCACCGAGGGACACCGGGGAGCTGTTTTTT.

CDR3 sequence (DNA): TGCGCCAGCAGCCAAGATGGAGGGGACAGGGCAGCCTCTAACTATGGCTACACCTTC. This sequence encodes CASSQDGGDRAASNYGYTF. This rearrangement joins TRBV4-1 to TRBJ1-2; 9 bases map to TRBD1. This CDR3 is 19 amino acids long. J gave up 0 bases and V 0 bases, and 11 bases lay outside the gene matches. Per the germline V gene, CDR1 is MGHRA and CDR2 is YSYEKL.

DNA of the CDR3: TGTGCCAGCAACTCCGGGACTAGGTTATACGAGCAGTACTTC. Its protein product is CASNSGTRLYEQYF. The V call is TRBV27, the J call TRBJ2-7; 8 bases line up with TRBD2. CDR1 and CDR2 (germline): MNHEY, SMNVEV (reference sequence). V trimming: 7 bases; J trimming: 4 bases; junction bases outside the gene matches: 9. The CDR3 sequence is 14 residues long.

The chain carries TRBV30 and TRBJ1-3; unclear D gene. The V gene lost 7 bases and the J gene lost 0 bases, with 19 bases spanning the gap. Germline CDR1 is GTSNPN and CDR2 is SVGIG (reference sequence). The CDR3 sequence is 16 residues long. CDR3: CASLERGPFSGNTIYF. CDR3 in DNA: TGTGCCTCATTGGAGCGAGGGCCGTTCTCTGGAAACACCATATATTTT.

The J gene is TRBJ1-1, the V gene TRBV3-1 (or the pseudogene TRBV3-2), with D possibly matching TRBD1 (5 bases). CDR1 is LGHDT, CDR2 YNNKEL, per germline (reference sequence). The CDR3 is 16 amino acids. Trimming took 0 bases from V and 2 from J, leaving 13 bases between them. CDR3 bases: TGTGCCAGCAGCCAAGATCGCGTCAGGGTTAACACTGAAGCTTTCTTT. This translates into CASSQDRVRVNTEAFF.

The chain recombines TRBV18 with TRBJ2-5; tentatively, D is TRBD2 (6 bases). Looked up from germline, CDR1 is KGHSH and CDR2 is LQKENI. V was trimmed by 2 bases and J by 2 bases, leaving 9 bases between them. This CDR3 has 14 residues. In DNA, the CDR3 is TGTGCCAGCTCACCAAGGGACTCTCAAGAGACCCAGTACTTC. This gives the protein CASSPRDSQETQYF.

Written as DNA, the CDR3 is TGTGCCAGCAGCATAGCGACTTACACAGATACGCAGTATTTT. It codes for CASSIATYTDTQYF. This chain links TRBV9 with TRBJ2-3, with TRBD2 as a possible D gene (5 bases). The V end lost 4 bases, the J end lost 2 bases, and 11 bases lay between the germline ends. From germline, CDR1 is SGDLS and CDR2 YYNGEE. This CDR3 is 14 amino acids long.

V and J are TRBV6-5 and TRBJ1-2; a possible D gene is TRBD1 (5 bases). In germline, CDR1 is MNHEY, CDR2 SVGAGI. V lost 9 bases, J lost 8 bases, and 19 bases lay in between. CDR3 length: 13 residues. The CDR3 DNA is TGTGCCAGTGGGGAGGGGAGCGTTATGGGCTACACCTTC. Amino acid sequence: CASGEGSVMGYTF.